This T cell receptor (beta chain) is from a study of cytomegalovirus exposure and HLA in healthy donors (dated by TCRdb to the late 2010s). Background on the whole study: An earlier analysis of roughly 630 of the donors reported roughly 300 Gb of sequence data and 117 million unique TCR beta sequences from about 200 million T cells. Rather than drawing on any new phenotypic data, the later analysis identified candidate immune exposures from TCR beta sequences and the way those sequences occurred across donors. Of the roughly 400 genotyped donors, approximately 82% fell in the genetic ancestry cluster associated with self-reported Caucasian donors. An early release that covered more than 550 HLA-typed donors contained 300 to 350 gigabases of sequencing data and tens of millions of unique TCR sequences. Donor age, sex, ethnicity and CMV serostatus were compiled alongside the repertoire data. Typing coverage varied by locus: about 629-640 donors for A, B, C, DRB1 and DQB1; roughly 560 for DQA1; more than 600 for DPA1; approximately 470 for DPB1. To study patterns of TCR occurrence, a later analysis re-analyzed previously published TCR beta repertoires from around 700 donors and added high-resolution HLA genotyping. The study profiled the T cell repertoires of fewer than 850 subjects by immunosequencing and related them to cytomegalovirus serostatus. All discovery cohort repertoires had been generated on a single sequencing platform. In addition to the first cohort of about 650 subjects, a separate validation cohort of 120 different subjects was used. To decide whether each TCR beta V gene segment behaved as functional or pseudogenic, an earlier analysis of some 540 of the donors relied on high-throughput TCR beta sequencing. A later genetic analysis used genome-wide SNP genotypes for about three fifths of the 666 donors, treating that subset as a discovery cohort. Both class I and class II loci were covered by HLA typing, at four-digit resolution. The study aimed to test whether cataloging public T cell receptors could reveal signatures of past pathogen exposure. A handful of DR-DQ haplotypes were treated as single units for association and clustering because of strong linkage in the cohort. Across roughly 420 genotyped donors of the cohort, an average of about 240,000 unique TCR beta nucleotide sequences per donor were sequenced, and roughly a sixth of those sequences were non-productive. To predict cytomegalovirus infection status, the study brought together high-throughput TCR immunosequencing, statistical association of individual TCRs with disease status, and machine learning. On the study overall, not on this receptor specifically: The cohort was sequenced for TCR beta chains only, and without alpha or paired-chain data the features that could be detected were limited. In the study, roughly 160 TCR beta chains were listed as associated with cytomegalovirus. In a later analysis, HLA-associated TCR beta chains were found to be more clonally expanded and to have lower generation probabilities than equally common non-associated chains. In a later analysis, some 18,000 TCR beta sequences were associated with specific HLA alleles at a false discovery rate of 0.05. Some IMGT-functional V segments, including TRBV6-2 and TRBV6-3, could not be distinguished by the 87-base-pair reads and were therefore excluded. The classifier was reported to diagnose cytomegalovirus status with high specificity and sensitivity in both the original and validation cohorts. Immune exposure information for the cohort was limited to CMV serostatus. Across donors, most TCR sequences were observed very rarely, whereas some public TCRs were present in many individuals. A few of the identified cytomegalovirus-associated TCR beta chains were confirmed in vitro to be specific for cytomegalovirus antigens. HLA typing was unavailable for some donors at each locus, so association tests used only the typed subset. In a later analysis, the rate of TCR association differed among HLA loci, with DRB1 alleles having the most associated TCRs and HLA-C alleles having the fewest. Correlated functional status among segregating V segments might reflect linkage disequilibrium, but an unknown experimental factor could not be ruled out. In a later analysis, most CMV-associated TCR beta chains were found to appear HLA-restricted, with HLA associations seemingly driven largely by CMV exposure. In a later genetic analysis, a missense DCLRE1C variant was associated with V-gene and J-gene trimming of TCR beta chains, and the association was replicated in an independent cohort. A group of highly shared sequence variants was considered likely to be a technical artifact of the sequencing pipeline. In a later analysis, several top co-occurrence clusters were reported to appear linked to parvovirus B19, influenza, CMV and Epstein-Barr virus. Approximately 16 rarely observed V segments, including chromosome 9 orphons, were excluded from the earlier analysis of just under 600 of the donors because counts were too low. A further reported finding was that TCR beta sequences accurately predicted the HLA-A and HLA-B alleles for most subjects in the first cohort. Assigning TCR associations to individual alleles was difficult when HLA alleles, especially DR and DQ, strongly co-occurred. It was suggested by the authors that the approach could potentially be generalized to other disease states and immunological phenotypes. According to a later genetic analysis, donors in an Asian-associated ancestry cluster had fewer N-insertions in productive TCRs than the approximately 630-donor mean. Broadly in line with IMGT annotations, most TCR beta V segments showed up in productive rearrangements about 90% or about 30% of the time in an earlier analysis of 450 to 750 of the donors. Sequencing depth was assumed to be roughly uniform across donors in the presence/absence analyses, though that assumption may not hold.

The protocol used for the library was the immunoSEQ multiplex PCR assay. For the multiplex PCR, a mixture combining 60 forward primers for TCR Vbeta segments and 13 reverse primers for TCR Jbeta segments was used. The CDR3 region of rearranged TCR beta genes was amplified from genomic DNA with a multiplex PCR assay. Amplified TCR beta libraries were sequenced as 87-base-pair reads on the Illumina HiSeq System. For the original study's pipeline: Across the 600 to 700 repertoires, a later analysis counted 78 million or so unique TCR beta chains, around 10 million of which were shared by at least two donors. Raw reads were error-corrected and collapsed into unique sequences with a nearest-neighbor algorithm that merged closely related sequences to remove PCR and sequencing errors. Alignment of CDR3 sequences to IMGT reference sequences was used to assign V, D and J gene segments. For a sequence to be retained, a match of at least six nucleotides was required to both a V gene segment and a J gene segment. A rearrangement counted as productive if the CDR3 had no stop codons and remained in frame with V and J, and every other rearrangement counted as non-productive. Following IMGT convention, CDR3 was defined as the stretch from the second conserved V-encoded cysteine to the conserved J-encoded phenylalanine. In an earlier analysis of around 540 of the donors, sequences lacking an unambiguous match to a single V gene segment were excluded. An earlier analysis of several hundred of the donors called V segments functional above 56.7% productive rearrangements and segregating when the between-donor standard deviation exceeded 5%. A statistical classification framework was developed to diagnose cytomegalovirus status using the catalog of TCR beta chain sequences. In a later analysis, TCR nucleotide sequences were compared against IMGT/GENE-DB human TR gene sequences so that V and J genes could be assigned. In a later analysis, CDR3 sequences and most-parsimonious VDJ recombination scenarios were assigned using the TCRdist pipeline. A later analysis defined each TCR beta chain by its CDR3 amino acid sequence plus V-gene family, and excluded reads lacking a unique V-gene family. A later analysis removed nearly 600 highly shared, low-generation-probability nucleotide sequences to deal with suspected cross-contamination and a sequencing artifact. A later analysis calculated a clonal expansion index for each public chain from normalized within-repertoire ranks of inferred template counts. In a later analysis, generation probabilities were computed using a VDJ recombination model fitted to out-of-frame rearrangements, and the results were checked against IGoR. Hypergeometric tests were used in a later analysis to score TCR-TCR, TCR-HLA and TCR-CMV co-occurrence, with a repertoire-size bias correction applied to the TCR pairs. A later analysis estimated false discovery rates by permuting HLA or CMV assignments 20 times. In a later analysis, co-occurring TCRs were grouped using DBSCAN, with TCRdist sequence similarity added in when clustering inside HLA-allele-positive subsets. Co-occurrence clustering excluded repertoires with fewer than 30,000 or more than 120,000 public chains, plus five with anomalous nucleotide sharing. Here the immuneACCESS table is served through TCRdb, limited to in-frame sequences with V and J called. Missing clones are a known gap in these copies; in checked studies unresolved V genes cover under half, and the rest lacks a known reason. V and J calls and clone size are those listed in that table; D and trimming were worked out from the DNA. The sample records 200,000 or so clones, roughly 70% of which are singletons. Together, the top ten hold 2.6% of the sample.

Concerning this clone itself: Its antigen has not been determined. Base-call qualities are not available, and no considerably larger clone is one nucleotide away.

The cohort consisted of fewer than 700 healthy bone marrow donors. At the time of sampling, all cohort members were nominally healthy, though unrecorded immune exposures were likely present. The donor was CMV seropositive and was included in the group of approximately 310 seropositive cohort members. Every donor gave a peripheral blood sample, and the peripheral blood mononuclear cells from that sample were used for TCR beta sequencing. Genomic DNA was extracted from the blood cell samples with the Qiagen DNeasy Blood Extraction Kit. CDR1 and CDR2 are read off the germline V gene as MNHEY and SVGAGI. The CDR3 spans 13 residues, from the cysteine through the phenylalanine. CDR3 DNA is the only sequence kept; it has 39 bases, read in frame from the first base. V was cut back by 6 bases and J by 6 bases, leaving a gap of 11 bases between them.

The sequence was collected from a man in his forties or fifties in good health and CMV-seropositive. Recombination linked TRBV6-5 to TRBJ1-4; D gene: possibly TRBD1, on 6 matching bases. Sample: PBMCs. The sequence in DNA is TGTGCCAGCAGCAGGACAGTATATGAAAAACTGTTTTTT. It specifies CASSRTVYEKLFF.